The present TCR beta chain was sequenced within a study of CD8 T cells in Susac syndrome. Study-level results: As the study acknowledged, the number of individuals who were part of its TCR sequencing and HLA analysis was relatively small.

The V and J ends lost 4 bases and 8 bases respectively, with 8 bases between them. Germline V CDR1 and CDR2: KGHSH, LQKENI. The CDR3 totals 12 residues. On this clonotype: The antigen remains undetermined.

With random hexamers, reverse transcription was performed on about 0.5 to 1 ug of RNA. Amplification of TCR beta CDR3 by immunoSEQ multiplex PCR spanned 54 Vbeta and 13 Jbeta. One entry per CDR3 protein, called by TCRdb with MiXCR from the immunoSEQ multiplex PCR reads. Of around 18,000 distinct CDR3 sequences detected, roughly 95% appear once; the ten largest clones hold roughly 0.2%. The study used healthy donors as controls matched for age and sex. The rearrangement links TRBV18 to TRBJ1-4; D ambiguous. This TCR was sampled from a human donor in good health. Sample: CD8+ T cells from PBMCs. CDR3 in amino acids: CASSLEGEKLFF. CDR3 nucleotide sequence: TGTGCCAGCTCACTGGAGGGCGAAAAACTGTTTTTT.